This T cell receptor (beta chain) was observed in a study of shared T cell receptors in the human thymus. Measured with immunoSEQ multiplex PCR; TCRdb has only the in-frame clones, and not every one. Of a few hundred thousand clones in the sample, more than 85% are singletons; the top ten hold 0.02%. The V gene end was trimmed by 8 bases and the J gene end by 4 bases; junction bases not matched to a gene: 9. CDR1 and CDR2 from the germline V gene are MNHEY and SMNVEV (reference sequence). This CDR3 contains 15 residues. Sequenced input: thymocytes. V usage is TRBV27 and J usage is TRBJ2-3, with TRBD1 matching 10 bases. The TCR originated in a human donor. As DNA, the CDR3 is TGTGCCAGCCGGGGGGACAGGGGTGAGGCAGATACGCAGTATTTT. Translated: CASRGDRGEADTQYF.